Reported below is one TCR beta chain. Sequencing used immunoSEQ multiplex PCR; TCRdb keeps in-frame clones, though not all of them. The sample contains 50,000 to 65,000 clones, more than 85% of which appear only once. This entry is derived from a study of control samples from healthy donors and cancer patients. This CDR3 region has 16 residues. V trimming: 0 bases; J trimming: 3 bases; junction bases outside the gene matches: 3. Germline V gene lookup returns CDR1 LNHNV and CDR2 YYDKDF (reference sequence). Sequences were obtained from PBMCs. This rearrangement joins TRBV15 to TRBJ1-5, with 9 bases matching TRBD1. This clonotype originated in a man younger than 40 with colorectal cancer. The CDR3 region has the DNA TGTGCCACCAGCAGAGACGACAGGGGGGTCAATCAGCCCCAGCATTTT. The encoded protein is CATSRDDRGVNQPQHF.